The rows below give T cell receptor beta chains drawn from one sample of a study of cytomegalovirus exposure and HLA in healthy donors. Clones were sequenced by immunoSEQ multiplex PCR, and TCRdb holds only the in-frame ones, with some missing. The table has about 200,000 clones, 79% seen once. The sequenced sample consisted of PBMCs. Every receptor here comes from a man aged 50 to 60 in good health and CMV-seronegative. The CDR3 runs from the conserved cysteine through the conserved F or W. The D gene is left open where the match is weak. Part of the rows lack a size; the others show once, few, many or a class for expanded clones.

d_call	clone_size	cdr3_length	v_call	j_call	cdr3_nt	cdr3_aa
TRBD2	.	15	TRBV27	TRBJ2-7	TGTGCCAGCAGTCCCTACGAAAGCGGGAGTTACGAGCAGTACTTC	CASSPYESGSYEQYF
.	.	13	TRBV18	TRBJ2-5	TGTGCCAGCCAATCAACAGGGTCCGAGACCCAGTACTTC	CASQSTGSETQYF
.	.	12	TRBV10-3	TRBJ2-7	TGTGCCATCAGAGGACTACTTTACGAGCAGTACTTC	CAIRGLLYEQYF
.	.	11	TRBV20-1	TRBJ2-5	TGCAGTGCTCCCACAGGGGAGACCCAGTACTTC	CSAPTGETQYF
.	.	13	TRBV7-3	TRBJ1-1	TGTGCCAGCAGCTTAACCCGTAACACTGAAGCTTTCTTT	CASSLTRNTEAFF
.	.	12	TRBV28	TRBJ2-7	TGTGCCAGCAGTTTTTCAGGGGACGAGCAGTACTTC	CASSFSGDEQYF
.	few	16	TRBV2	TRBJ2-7	TGTGCCAGCAGTGAAGGTCCCATCCTAGCGCGGTACGAGCAGTACTTC	CASSEGPILARYEQYF
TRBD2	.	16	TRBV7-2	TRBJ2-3	TGTGCCAGCAGCTCCGGGACTAGCGGGAGGGAGGATACGCAGTATTTT	CASSSGTSGREDTQYF
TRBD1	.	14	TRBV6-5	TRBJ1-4	TGTGCCAGCAGCCGACAGGGTGGCGGCGAAAAACTGTTTTTT	CASSRQGGGEKLFF
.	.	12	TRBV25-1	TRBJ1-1	TGTGCCAGCAAGGGGTTAAGCACTGAAGCTTTCTTT	CASKGLSTEAFF
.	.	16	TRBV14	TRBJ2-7	TGTGCCAGCAGCCAAGAGAGCGGGACAGGCTCCTACGAGCAGTACTTC	CASSQESGTGSYEQYF
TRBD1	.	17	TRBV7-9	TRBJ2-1	TGTGCCAGCAGCTCGACGGCGGGACAGGGTATCCCAAATGAGCAGTTCTTC	CASSSTAGQGIPNEQFF
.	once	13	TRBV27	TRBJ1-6	TGTGCCAGCAGTTTAGTAGGGGTTTCACCCCTCCACTTT	CASSLVGVSPLHF
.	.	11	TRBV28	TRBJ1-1	TGTGCCAGCAGGGGGAGGACAGAAGCTTTCTTT	CASRGRTEAFF
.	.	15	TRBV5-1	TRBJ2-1	TGCGCCAGCAGCTTGGGGGCGACCCTCTACAATGAGCAGTTCTTC	CASSLGATLYNEQFF
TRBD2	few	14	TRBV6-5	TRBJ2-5	TGTGCCAGCAGACCGGGACTAGCGGCGCTGACCCAGTACTTC	CASRPGLAALTQYF
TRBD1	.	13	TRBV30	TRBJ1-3	TGTGCCGGGGGACAGAGCTCTGGAAACACCATATATTTT	CAGGQSSGNTIYF
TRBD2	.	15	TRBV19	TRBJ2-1	TGTGCCAGTAGGGGTAGCGGGAGCTCCTACAATGAGCAGTTCTTC	CASRGSGSSYNEQFF
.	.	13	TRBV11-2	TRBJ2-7	TGTGCCAGCAGCTTAGTAGACTCCTACGAGCAGTACTTC	CASSLVDSYEQYF
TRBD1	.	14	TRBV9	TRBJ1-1	TGTGCCAGCAGCGTGACAGGGGGCTACACTGAAGCTTTCTTT	CASSVTGGYTEAFF
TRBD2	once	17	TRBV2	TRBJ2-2	TGTGCCAGCAGTGGGGAAGCGGGAGGCCTGAATCCCGGGGAGCTGTTTTTT	CASSGEAGGLNPGELFF
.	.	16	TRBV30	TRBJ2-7	TGTGCCTGGAGTGTCCCCTACGGAACTATATCCTACGAGCAGTACTTC	CAWSVPYGTISYEQYF
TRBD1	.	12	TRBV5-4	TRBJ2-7	TGTGCCAGCAGCACCACAGGGGGCGAGCAGTACTTC	CASSTTGGEQYF
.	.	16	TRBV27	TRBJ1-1	TGTGCCAGCAGTGCGCTCATCAGGGGTGCGAACACTGAAGCTTTCTTT	CASSALIRGANTEAFF
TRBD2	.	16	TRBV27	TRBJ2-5	TGTGCCAGCAGGGGAAGACTAGCGGGAGTTCGGGAGACCCAGTACTTC	CASRGRLAGVRETQYF
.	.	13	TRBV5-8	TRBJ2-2	TGTGCCAGCGCGGTTATGGGTCCCGGGGAGCTGTTTTTT	CASAVMGPGELFF
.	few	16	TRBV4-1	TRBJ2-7	TGCGCCAGCAGCCAAGACCGGACAGCTTACTCCTACGAGCAGTACTTC	CASSQDRTAYSYEQYF